What follows are 13 T cell receptor beta chains derived from one specimen sequenced in a study of T cell responses to AZD1222 COVID-19 vaccine (dated by TCRdb to the early 2020s). Receptors were amplified or captured by the immunoSEQ multiplex PCR assay. This immuneACCESS table, as held by TCRdb, lists in-frame sequences with V and J called but not all clones. Of the missing ones, under half trace to an unresolved V gene in checked studies; the others have no known cause. This sample is represented by tens of thousands of clones; more than 90% of them were singletons. Clones ranked in the top ten supply around 3% of the sample. The time point label for this specimen denotes: baseline before first vaccination. The source was peripheral blood, collected on day 0 of AZD1222 vaccination. The receptor source for this set is an adult in good health.

The chain combines TRBV5-1 with TRBJ2-4; D is ambiguous. Germline-derived CDR1 and CDR2 are SGHRS and YFSETQ. The CDR3 spans 15 residues. Trimming pared 4 bases from V and 2 bases from J, leaving 13 bases between. CDR3 bases: TGCGCCAGCAGCCGAACAGTGGAAACCAAAAACATTCAGTACTTC. Its protein product is CASSRTVETKNIQYF.

The gene calls are TRBV2 and TRBJ2-1; D unresolved. The V gene lost 5 bases and the J gene lost 8 bases, with 7 bases spanning the gap. The CDR3 contains 11 residues. The germline CDR1 and CDR2 sequences are SNHLY and FYNNEI. DNA of the CDR3: TGTGCCAGCAGTTCAATAGATGAGCAGTTCTTC. Translated, it gives CASSSIDEQFF.

The rearrangement uses TRBV2 and TRBJ1-5; TRBD1 is a possible D gene (5 bases). The CDR3 runs 13 residues. CDR1 is SNHLY, CDR2 FYNNEI, per germline. V was shortened by 6 bases and J by 1 base, with 7 bases between the two germline ends. The CDR3 DNA sequence: TGTGCCAGCAGGGGGGTAAGCAATCAGCCCCAGCATTTT. Amino acids: CASRGVSNQPQHF.

The gene calls are TRBV4-1 and TRBJ1-6; a weak D match, TRBD1 (6 bases). The V end was cut by 4 bases, the J end by 10 bases, with 20 bases between. Germline assignment: CDR1 MGHRA and CDR2 YSYEKL. The CDR3 consists of 16 residues. This chain's CDR3 is CASSLRGEGGGSPLHF. The CDR3 nucleotides read TGCGCCAGCAGCCTCAGAGGTGAGGGGGGTGGGTCACCCCTCCACTTT.

V and J are TRBV19 and TRBJ2-4; the D is unclear. This CDR3 region has 14 residues. Trimming cost V 5 bases and J 5 bases, with 13 bases left between them. Germline values: CDR1 LNHDA, CDR2 SQIVND (reference sequence). The CDR3 DNA is TGTGCCAGTAGTCTGAAGGTTCGGGAAAACATTCAGTACTTC. Its translation is CASSLKVRENIQYF.

J is TRBJ1-1 and V is TRBV1. TRBV1 is a listed pseudogene. The CDR3 length is 15 residues. CDR3 coding DNA: TGCACCAGCAGCTCCCCCCAGGGACGGAACACTGAAGCTTTCTTT. It specifies CTSSSPQGRNTEAFF.

V and J are TRBV6-6 and TRBJ1-3; perhaps TRBD1 as D (5 bases). Germline-derived CDR1 and CDR2 are MNHNY and SVGAGI (reference sequence). V was shortened by 8 bases and J by 0 bases, with 17 bases between the two germline ends. The CDR3 covers 16 residues. The CDR3 is CASGAMGRSSGNTIYF. The CDR3 nucleotides read TGTGCCAGCGGGGCTATGGGGCGGAGCTCTGGAAACACCATATATTTT.

The gene calls are TRBV27 and TRBJ1-6; 8 bases are a match to TRBD1. Trimming took 6 bases from V and 9 from J; bases not matched to a gene: 10. This CDR3 region has 15 residues. The germline V gene encodes CDR1 MNHEY and CDR2 SMNVEV (reference sequence). The CDR3 spells CASRQGQGLSSPLHF. The CDR3 bases are TGTGCCAGCAGACAAGGACAGGGACTTAGTTCACCCCTCCACTTT.

This chain's CDR3 is CASSHRDDQPQHF. CDR3 DNA sequence: TGTGCCAGCTCTCACAGGGATGACCAGCCCCAGCATTTT. The chain joins TRBV18 to TRBJ1-5, with a possible D match to TRBD1 (6 bases). Germline V lookup: CDR1 KGHSH, CDR2 LQKENI. CDR3 length equals 13 residues. The V gene lost 6 bases and the J gene lost 7 bases, with 13 bases spanning the gap.

This clone came up once. V and J are TRBV24-1 and TRBJ1-5; a weak D match, TRBD1 (5 bases). This CDR3 has 14 amino acids. CDR1 KGHDR and CDR2 SFDVKD come from the germline V gene. Trimming removed 9 bases from V and 3 bases from J, with 14 bases in between. DNA for the CDR3: TGTGCCACCGGAGAGGGGTTCGACAATCAGCCCCAGCATTTT. Protein sequence: CATGEGFDNQPQHF.

This clone was counted a single time. Mismatch with germline at one junction end may stem from a read error. The chain links TRBV30 to TRBJ1-2; D remains ambiguous. Germline CDR1 reads GTSNPN; CDR2 reads SVGIG (reference sequence). This CDR3 is 12 amino acids long. CDR3 region: CLLQGPNYGYTF. CDR3 sequence (DNA): TGCCTACTGCAAGGGCCTAACTATGGCTACACCTTC.

V gene TRBV5-4 combines with J gene TRBJ2-1; the D is unclear. This CDR3 is 13 amino acids long. V was clipped by 1 base and J by 8 bases, with 10 bases between them. CDR1 and CDR2 from the germline V gene are SGHNT and YYREEE (reference sequence). The CDR3, as DNA: TGTGCCAGCAGCTTGTCGCCCAACTATGAGCAGTTCTTC. Its translation: CASSLSPNYEQFF.

The rearrangement uses TRBV30 and TRBJ2-3; D is possibly TRBD2 (6 bases). There are 14 residues in the CDR3. Trimming took 3 bases from V and 2 from J, leaving 12 bases between them. CDR1 is GTSNPN and CDR2 is SVGIG in the germline V gene (reference sequence). The CDR3 here is CAWSRPGDTDTQYF. The CDR3 bases are TGTGCCTGGAGCAGGCCGGGGGACACAGATACGCAGTATTTT.